A single sample gave rise to the 7 T cell receptor beta chains below, sequenced in a study of blood T cell repertoires in COVID-19. Some clones are missing from TCRdb's copy, which holds only in-frame ones; the method was immunoSEQ multiplex PCR. This table holds some 30,000 clones, roughly nine tenths found once. Material for sequencing was peripheral blood. These receptors came from a man in his 70s with active or convalescent COVID-19.

The V gene is TRBV7-2, the J gene TRBJ2-3, with 9 bases fitting TRBD2. V gave up 8 bases and J gave up 4 bases; unmatched junction bases: 7. The CDR3 extends over 14 amino acids. The germline gives CDR1 SGHTA, CDR2 FQGNSA. CDR3 protein: CASLAGGPPDTQYF. CDR3 bases: TGTGCCAGCCTCGCGGGGGGGCCTCCAGATACGCAGTATTTT. Variable domain in full (rest from reference TRBV7-2 and TRBJ2-3): GAGVSQSPSNKVTEKGKDVELRCDPISGHTALYWYRQSLGQGLEFLIYFQGNSAPDKSGLPSDRFSAERTGGSVSTLTIQRTQQEDSAVYLCASLAGGPPDTQYFGPGTRLTVL.

This chain connects TRBV19 to TRBJ2-1; 8 bases are shared with TRBD1. The junction had 16 bases not matched to a gene; V was cut back by 5 bases and J by 4 bases. The germline V gene encodes CDR1 LNHDA and CDR2 SQIVND (reference sequence). This CDR3 contains 18 residues. The CDR3 here is CASSEGQGLPAPYNEQFF. The CDR3 nucleotides read TGTGCCAGTAGTGAAGGACAGGGATTACCTGCCCCTTACAATGAGCAGTTCTTC.

V gene TRBV5-1 combines with J gene TRBJ2-5; 12 nucleotides agree with TRBD2. CDR1 SGHRS and CDR2 YFSETQ come from the germline V gene. With V trimmed by 4 bases and J by 5 bases, 6 bases remained unmatched. The CDR3 has 15 residues. The CDR3 protein is CASSKLAGGGETQYF. The CDR3 DNA reads TGCGCCAGCAGCAAACTAGCGGGGGGCGGGGAGACCCAGTACTTC.

For this clone: The same CDR3 is also encoded by other DNA sequences in this sample. The chain has TRBV29-1 and TRBJ2-7, with TRBD1 as a possible D gene (6 bases). Germline V gene sequence: CDR1 SQVTM, CDR2 ANQGSEA. CDR3 size: 16 residues. The ends were cut back, 3 bases at V and 4 bases at J, with 22 bases in the middle. For the CDR3, the DNA is TGCAGCGTTGAGGATAAGGGCAGGCAGGGGAAATACGAGCAGTACGTC. As protein: CSVEDKGRQGKYEQYV.

V and J are TRBV14 and TRBJ2-5; D is uncertain. The germline CDR1 and CDR2 sequences are SGHDN and FVKESK. This CDR3 has 13 amino acids. The V and J ends lost 1 base and 4 bases respectively, with 7 bases between them. The CDR3 region is CASSQVSGETQYF. CDR3 coding DNA: TGTGCCAGCAGCCAAGTTTCGGGAGAGACCCAGTACTTC.

The rearrangement links TRBV5-1 to TRBJ2-1, with TRBD2 matching 11 bases. Germline values: CDR1 SGHRS, CDR2 YFSETQ. The CDR3 loop spans 15 amino acids. J gave up 4 bases and V 4 bases, and 4 bases lay outside the gene matches. The CDR3, as DNA: TGCGCCAGCAGCATGACTAGCGGGAAATACAATGAGCAGTTCTTC. As protein: CASSMTSGKYNEQFF.

V and J are TRBV5-1 and TRBJ2-1, with TRBD2 matching over 11 bases. The CDR3 extends over 20 amino acids. The junction had 11 bases not matched to a gene; V was cut back by 0 bases and J by 0 bases. CDR1 is SGHRS, CDR2 YFSETQ, per germline. DNA of the CDR3: TGCGCCAGCAGCTTGGCCGGTAGCGGGAGGGGGTTGAGCTCCTACAATGAGCAGTTCTTC. The encoded protein is CASSLAGSGRGLSSYNEQFF.